This T cell receptor (beta chain) is from a study of shared clonotypes between healthy human individuals. The CDR3 is 16 residues long. The V and J ends lost 2 bases and 3 bases, in that order; junction bases with no gene match: 4. CDR1 and CDR2 from the germline V gene are MNHEY and SVGAGI. Every contributor of samples was a Caucasian grown-up residing in Nashville, Tennessee. Deep level was the assay's run setting. The sequencing of unsorted PBMC DNA took place on ten immunoSEQ deep assay plates. Method: immunoSEQ multiplex PCR; TCRdb's copy keeps in-frame clones and lacks some. The table has around 450,000 clones, roughly 80% seen once.

This TCR was sampled from a woman aged 40 to 50 in good health. Some clones in this sample may be carry-over from other donors' samples. Sequences were obtained from PBMCs. The J gene is TRBJ2-2, the V gene TRBV6-5; 9 nucleotides align to TRBD2. The CDR3: CASSYGSGRYTGELFF. The DNA of the CDR3 is TGTGCCAGCAGTTACGGGAGCGGGAGGTACACCGGGGAGCTGTTTTTT.